A selection of T cell receptor beta chains follows, all from one sample in a study of early T cells in non-severe SARS-CoV-2 infection. MiXCR, run by TCRdb on the 5' RACE reads, gives a single entry per CDR3 protein. The table shows 55,000 to 85,000 distinct CDR3 sequences, with approximately 15% occurring only once. The sequencing sample was made of whole blood. The receptors were sampled from an adult who was a healthcare worker with PCR-confirmed SARS-CoV-2 infection or an uninfected control (not recorded which). CDR3s include the opening cysteine and the closing phenylalanine or tryptophan. Fields, in order: J gene, V gene, CDR3 protein.

J gene: TRBJ2-3; V gene: TRBV19; CDR3 protein: CASSITWAGTDTQYF
J gene: TRBJ1-6; V gene: TRBV6-1; CDR3 protein: CASRDPGGGVGSPLHF
J gene: TRBJ1-2; V gene: TRBV12-3/TRBV12-4; CDR3 protein: CASSFTSTGLLAF
J gene: TRBJ2-7; V gene: TRBV28; CDR3 protein: CASSPAGYEQYF
J gene: TRBJ2-3; V gene: TRBV20-1; CDR3 protein: CSARSGGSSTDTQYF
J gene: TRBJ1-1; V gene: TRBV21-1; CDR3 protein: CASSKVQQHEAFF
J gene: TRBJ2-3; V gene: TRBV11-2; CDR3 protein: CASSLGTGGTDTQYF
J gene: TRBJ2-5; V gene: TRBV29-1; CDR3 protein: CSVVLAGQETQYF
J gene: TRBJ2-7; V gene: TRBV5-4; CDR3 protein: CASSSSAREQYF
J gene: TRBJ2-7; V gene: TRBV29-1; CDR3 protein: CSVRTSNEQYF
J gene: TRBJ1-1; V gene: TRBV27; CDR3 protein: CASRRRGLNTEAFF
J gene: TRBJ2-2; V gene: TRBV29-1; CDR3 protein: CSVEDIAGATGELLF
J gene: TRBJ2-2; V gene: TRBV19; CDR3 protein: CASSRRGADPGELFF
J gene: TRBJ2-2; V gene: TRBV11-1; CDR3 protein: CASSSLNGPGELFF
J gene: TRBJ2-3; V gene: TRBV5-1; CDR3 protein: CASSPDRATDTQYF
J gene: TRBJ1-3; V gene: TRBV13; CDR3 protein: CASSLSLSGNTIYF
J gene: TRBJ2-2; V gene: TRBV15; CDR3 protein: CATSRVGLTGELFF
J gene: TRBJ2-5; V gene: TRBV20-1; CDR3 protein: CSARVLGTSLETQYF
J gene: TRBJ2-3; V gene: TRBV7-2; CDR3 protein: CASSPSRRGVSDTQYF
J gene: TRBJ2-1; V gene: TRBV7-2; CDR3 protein: CASSPWTSGVNEQFF
J gene: TRBJ2-1; V gene: TRBV3-1; CDR3 protein: CASSQGGAWYNEQFF
J gene: TRBJ2-7; V gene: TRBV29-1; CDR3 protein: CSVDGLAGVSSYEQYF
J gene: TRBJ1-2; V gene: TRBV29-1; CDR3 protein: CSVSHRGGYTF
J gene: TRBJ2-3; V gene: TRBV9; CDR3 protein: CASSVTAQGTDTQYF
J gene: TRBJ2-3; V gene: TRBV12-3/TRBV12-4; CDR3 protein: CASSLAQRGGTDTQYF
J gene: TRBJ2-5; V gene: TRBV5-8; CDR3 protein: CASSRMDRGRLETQYF
J gene: TRBJ2-5; V gene: TRBV5-4; CDR3 protein: CASSLDRPQETQYF
J gene: TRBJ2-3; V gene: TRBV9; CDR3 protein: CASSVTQPGASDTQYF
J gene: TRBJ2-5; V gene: TRBV7-2; CDR3 protein: CASSRGQQETQYF
J gene: TRBJ1-1; V gene: TRBV5-1; CDR3 protein: CASRPLSRDTEAFF
J gene: TRBJ2-7; V gene: TRBV12-3/TRBV12-4; CDR3 protein: CASSLGQGIGEQYF
J gene: TRBJ1-1; V gene: TRBV11-2; CDR3 protein: CASSHIRGRHPEAFF
J gene: TRBJ2-1; V gene: TRBV29-1; CDR3 protein: CSVGARMKGNEQFF
J gene: TRBJ2-7; V gene: TRBV20-1; CDR3 protein: CSARDLYWDYEQYF
J gene: TRBJ2-1; V gene: TRBV29-1; CDR3 protein: CSAPVAGGLGSEQFF
J gene: TRBJ2-7; V gene: TRBV6-2/TRBV6-3; CDR3 protein: CASSPNPDSTYEQYF
J gene: TRBJ1-4; V gene: TRBV7-8; CDR3 protein: CASRDRGRMDEKLFF
J gene: TRBJ2-7; V gene: TRBV20-1; CDR3 protein: CSARSGLAGTYEQYF
J gene: TRBJ2-2; V gene: TRBV2; CDR3 protein: CASSENPQSAGELFF
J gene: TRBJ1-2; V gene: TRBV20-1; CDR3 protein: CSARRTVGDDTF
J gene: TRBJ2-1; V gene: TRBV6-4; CDR3 protein: CASSDSGYNEQFF
J gene: TRBJ1-4; V gene: TRBV20-1; CDR3 protein: CSARAGTRNEKLFF
J gene: TRBJ1-4; V gene: TRBV19; CDR3 protein: CASSTTTEREKLFF
J gene: TRBJ1-2; V gene: TRBV6-2/TRBV6-3; CDR3 protein: CASSYRDNYGYTF
J gene: TRBJ1-5; V gene: TRBV20-1; CDR3 protein: CSAQGGGNQPQHF
J gene: TRBJ2-5; V gene: TRBV6-1; CDR3 protein: CASSSTVQETQYF
J gene: TRBJ2-3; V gene: TRBV11-2; CDR3 protein: CASSPPYLGTDTQYF
J gene: TRBJ2-5; V gene: TRBV11-2; CDR3 protein: CASSTRDRGYETQYF
J gene: TRBJ1-4; V gene: TRBV7-9; CDR3 protein: CASSLAGVEKLFF
J gene: TRBJ1-1; V gene: TRBV29-1; CDR3 protein: CSVGTGGPLTEAFF